This TCR beta chain was retrieved from a study of beta chain features in type 1 diabetes. Study-wide findings and caveats: Any PCR bias toward short templates would affect both groups alike.

The germline gives CDR1 SGHRS, CDR2 YFSETQ. Between the trimmed V and J ends, which lost 0 bases and 7 bases, there was a span of 4 bases. CDR3 length: 12 residues. The authors sorted CD4+ naive, central memory, regulatory and stem cell-like memory cells via CD45RO/CCR7/CD25/CD127/CD95/CD27. With regard to this clone: Its antigen is undetermined.

Reverse transcription of all isolated RNA meant that expressed TCRB transcripts were sequenced. Clones were sequenced by immunoSEQ multiplex PCR, and TCRdb holds only the in-frame ones, with some missing. The sample lists about 620,000 clones; 15% to 17% were seen once. The sequence came from a man between 18 and 29 years old in good health. Sequencing used naive CD4+ T cells from blood. The V call is TRBV5-1, the J call TRBJ2-2; D remains ambiguous. CDR3: CASSLGSGELFF. CDR3 nucleotides: TGCGCCAGCAGCTTGGGAAGCGGGGAGCTGTTTTTT.